Listed below are T cell receptor beta chains from one sample, sequenced in a study of T cells in Graves' hyperthyroidism and ophthalmopathy. TCRdb re-called the multiplex PCR reads through MiXCR, storing one row per CDR3 protein. This table has 700,000 to 950,000 distinct CDR3 sequences, over 35% appearing once. Source material: blood. The receptors derive from a woman between 40 and 50 years old with Graves' hyperthyroidism. CDR3s include the opening cysteine and the closing phenylalanine or tryptophan. D genes are given only for firm matches. Clone size, where shown, is once, few, many, or a class for clones that have expanded.

V,size,J,D,DNA,CDR3
TRBV5-6,few,TRBJ2-6,NA,TGTGCCAGCAGCTTCACGACCTCTGGGGCCAACGTCCTGACTTTC,CASSFTTSGANVLTF
TRBV14,NA,TRBJ2-7,NA,TGTGCCAGCAGCCCGGACGGGTTCTCCTACAACGAGCAGTACTTC,CASSPDGFSYNEQYF
TRBV7-6,many,TRBJ2-7,NA,TGTGCCAGCAGCCCCCTGGAGGGAATCCGGAACGAGCAGTACTTC,CASSPLEGIRNEQYF
TRBV24-1,once,TRBJ2-7,NA,TGTGCCAGCAGTGACCCCGGGACTGCTCGTTCCTACGAGCAGTACTTC,CASSDPGTARSYEQYF
TRBV6-1,few,TRBJ1-5,NA,TGTGCCAGCAGTGAGGTGACAGAAAATCAGCCCCAGCATTTT,CASSEVTENQPQHF
TRBV12-3/TRBV12-4,many,TRBJ2-7,NA,TGTGCCAGCAGTTTAGGTACCCAAGGCGAGCAGTACTTC,CASSLGTQGEQYF
TRBV20-1,NA,TRBJ2-5,TRBD2,TGCAGTGCTAGCCCGCGAGGATTAGCGGGGAAAGAGACCCAGTACTTC,CSASPRGLAGKETQYF
TRBV7-9,few,TRBJ2-6,NA,TGTGCCAGCAGCTTCAGAGTTACTGGGGCCAACGTCCTGACTTTC,CASSFRVTGANVLTF
TRBV25-1,many,TRBJ1-1,NA,TGTGCCACACGGGACGTGAACACTGAAGCTTTCTTT,CATRDVNTEAFF
TRBV10-3,many,TRBJ2-7,NA,TGTGCCATCAGTGGTCAGGCTCCCTACGAGCAGTACTTC,CAISGQAPYEQYF
TRBV2,NA,TRBJ2-1,NA,TGTGCCATCCAGGGAGATGGCAATGAGCAGTTCTTC,CAIQGDGNEQFF
TRBV6-6,few,TRBJ2-5,NA,TGTGCCAGCAGTTACTCAGTGGGAGTAGAGACCCAGTACTTC,CASSYSVGVETQYF
TRBV14,many,TRBJ2-7,TRBD1,TGTGCCAGCAGCCTCAGGGGGCTTGGCAACGAGCAGTACTTC,CASSLRGLGNEQYF
TRBV10-3,NA,TRBJ2-2,NA,TGTGCCATCAGTGGGGGGACGGCAGACACCGGGGAGCTGTTTTTT,CAISGGTADTGELFF
TRBV2,NA,TRBJ1-2,TRBD1,TGTGCCAGCAGTGAACCTCCGGGACAGGATGGCTACACCTTC,CASSEPPGQDGYTF
TRBV20-1,once,TRBJ2-7,TRBD1,TGCAGTGCTACGAGGGACAGCCCAGCCAATGAGCAGTACTTC,CSATRDSPANEQYF
TRBV20-1,few,TRBJ2-5,TRBD2,TGCAGTGCTAAGTCGACTAGCGGAGGGGGGGAGACCCAGTACTTC,CSAKSTSGGGETQYF
TRBV4-3,NA,TRBJ1-4,TRBD1,TGCGCCAGCAGCCGGGGACAGACAACTAATGAAAAACTGTTTTTT,CASSRGQTTNEKLFF
TRBV6-5,many,TRBJ2-5,NA,TGTGCCAGCAGACGGACGGGGAGGGAGACCCAGTACTTC,CASRRTGRETQYF
TRBV19,NA,TRBJ2-7,TRBD1,TGTGCCAGTAGTCTCGGACAGGGACGCTACGAGCAGTACTTC,CASSLGQGRYEQYF
TRBV7-2,many,TRBJ1-5,NA,TGTGCCAGCAGCTTAGAGTCACGTAACCAGCCCCAGCATTTT,CASSLESRNQPQHF
TRBV19,many,TRBJ1-6,NA,TGTGCCAGTAGTATAGGTAATTCACCCCTCCACTTT,CASSIGNSPLHF
TRBV11-2,NA,TRBJ1-2,NA,TGTGCCAGCAGTTACTCCTTCTACCGGGAAGCCCCCTATGATGGCTACACCTTC,CASSYSFYREAPYDGYTF
TRBV4-3,NA,TRBJ2-5,NA,TGCGCCAGCAGCCAAGTAGGCCCCAGGGAGACCCAGTACTTC,CASSQVGPRETQYF
TRBV14,NA,TRBJ2-7,NA,TGTGCCAGCTCACCACAGCTTTACGAGCAGTACTTC,CASSPQLYEQYF
TRBV7-6,NA,TRBJ2-7,NA,TGTGCCAGCAGCCAATCCCTCGGAACCTACGAGCAGTACTTC,CASSQSLGTYEQYF
TRBV7-9,NA,TRBJ1-2,NA,TGTGCCAGCAGCTTAGACTCCTCGGGAGGCTACACCTTC,CASSLDSSGGYTF
TRBV25-1,NA,TRBJ1-5,NA,TGTGCCAGCAGTCCCCCTAGGGGCGGGGATAGCAATCAGCCCCAGCATTTT,CASSPPRGGDSNQPQHF
TRBV11-2,many,TRBJ2-7,TRBD2,TGTGCCAGCAGCCTTAAAGCGGGAGCATACGAGCAGTACTTC,CASSLKAGAYEQYF
TRBV12-3/TRBV12-4,few,TRBJ1-3,NA,TGTGCCAGCAGTTTCTCAGTCCGACCCCTCTCTGGAAACACCATATATTTT,CASSFSVRPLSGNTIYF
TRBV25-1,NA,TRBJ1-2,NA,TGTGCCAGCAGTGACCTAACTTCCGGGACGAGGGGCTACGGTGGCTACACCTTC,CASSDLTSGTRGYGGYTF
TRBV7-9,NA,TRBJ2-7,TRBD1,TGTGCCAGCAGCTTGTTGACAGGGGGCAGCTCCTACGAGCAGTACTTC,CASSLLTGGSSYEQYF
TRBV28,once,TRBJ2-7,TRBD2,TGTGCCAGCAATCAACTAGCGGGGACATACGAGCAGTACTTC,CASNQLAGTYEQYF
TRBV7-2,NA,TRBJ2-3,NA,TGTGCCAGCACCGCGGCAGATACGCAGTATTTT,CASTAADTQYF
TRBV7-8,many,TRBJ2-6,NA,TGTGCCAGCAGCTTAGCTCCGCCGAGCTCGGGGGCCAACGTCCTGACTTTC,CASSLAPPSSGANVLTF
TRBV9,many,TRBJ1-1,NA,TGTGCCAGCAGCAGCGTAGACACTGAAGCTTTCTTT,CASSSVDTEAFF
TRBV2,few,TRBJ1-6,NA,TGTGCCAGCAGTGAAGGTTCACCCCTCCACTTT,CASSEGSPLHF
TRBV2,NA,TRBJ1-5,NA,TGTGCCAGCAGTTTTCCAGGGAGTCAGCCCCAGCATTTT,CASSFPGSQPQHF